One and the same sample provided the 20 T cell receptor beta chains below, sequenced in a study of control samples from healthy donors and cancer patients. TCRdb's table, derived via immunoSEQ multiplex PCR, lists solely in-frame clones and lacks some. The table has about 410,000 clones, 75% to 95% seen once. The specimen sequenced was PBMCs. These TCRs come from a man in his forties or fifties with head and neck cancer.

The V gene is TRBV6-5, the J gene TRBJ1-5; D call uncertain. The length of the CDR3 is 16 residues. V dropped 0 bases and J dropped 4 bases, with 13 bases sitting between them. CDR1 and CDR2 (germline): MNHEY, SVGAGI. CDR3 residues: CASSYSTPNSNQPQHF. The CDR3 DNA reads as TGTGCCAGCAGTTACTCGACCCCAAATTCTAATCAGCCCCAGCATTTT.

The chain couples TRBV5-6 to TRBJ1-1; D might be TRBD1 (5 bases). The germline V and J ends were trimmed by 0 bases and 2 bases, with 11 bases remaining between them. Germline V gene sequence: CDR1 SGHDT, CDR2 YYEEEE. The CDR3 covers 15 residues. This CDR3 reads CASSLGQGRNTEAFF. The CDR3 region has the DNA TGTGCCAGCAGCTTGGGGCAGGGTCGAAACACTGAAGCTTTCTTT.

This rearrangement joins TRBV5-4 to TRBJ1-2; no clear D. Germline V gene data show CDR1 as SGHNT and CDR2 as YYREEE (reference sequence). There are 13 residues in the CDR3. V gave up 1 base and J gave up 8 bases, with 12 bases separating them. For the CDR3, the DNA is TGTGCCAGCAGCTTGTCGCCAGAAGGAGGCTACACCTTC. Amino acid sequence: CASSLSPEGGYTF. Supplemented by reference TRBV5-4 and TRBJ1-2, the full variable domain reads ETGVTQSPTHLIKTRGQQVTLRCSSQSGHNTVSWYQQALGQGPQFIFQYYREEENGRGNFPPRFSGLQFPNYSSELNVNALELDDSALYLCASSLSPEGGYTFGSGTRLTVV.

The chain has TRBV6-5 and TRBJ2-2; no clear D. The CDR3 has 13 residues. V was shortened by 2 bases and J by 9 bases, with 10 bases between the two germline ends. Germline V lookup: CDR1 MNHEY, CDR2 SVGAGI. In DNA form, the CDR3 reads TGTGCCAGCAGTTACCTACTAAACAGGGAGCTGTTTTTT. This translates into CASSYLLNRELFF.

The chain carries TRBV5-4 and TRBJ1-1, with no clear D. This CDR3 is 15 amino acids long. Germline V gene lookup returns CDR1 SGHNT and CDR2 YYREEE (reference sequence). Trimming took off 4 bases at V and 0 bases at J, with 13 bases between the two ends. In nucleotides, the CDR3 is TGTGCCAGCAGCCCAAGACTAGGGATGAACACTGAAGCTTTCTTT. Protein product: CASSPRLGMNTEAFF.

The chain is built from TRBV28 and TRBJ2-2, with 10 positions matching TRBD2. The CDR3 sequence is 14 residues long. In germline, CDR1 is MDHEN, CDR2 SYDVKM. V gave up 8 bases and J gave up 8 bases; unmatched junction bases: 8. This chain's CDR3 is CASQASGRVGELFF. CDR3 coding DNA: TGTGCCAGCCAGGCCAGCGGGAGGGTTGGGGAGCTGTTTTTT.

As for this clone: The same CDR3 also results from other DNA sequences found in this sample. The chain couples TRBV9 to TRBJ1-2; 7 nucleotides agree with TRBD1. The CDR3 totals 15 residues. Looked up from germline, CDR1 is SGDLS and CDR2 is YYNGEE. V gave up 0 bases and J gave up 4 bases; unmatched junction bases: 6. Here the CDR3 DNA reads TGTGCCAGCAGCGTAGGGGACAGAGGGGGCTATGGCTACACCTTC. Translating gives CASSVGDRGGYGYTF.

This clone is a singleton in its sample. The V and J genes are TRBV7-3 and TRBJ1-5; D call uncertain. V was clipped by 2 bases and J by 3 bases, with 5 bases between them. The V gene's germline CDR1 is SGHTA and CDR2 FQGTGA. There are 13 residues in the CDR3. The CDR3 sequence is CASSLHPNQPQHF. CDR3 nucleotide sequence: TGTGCCAGCAGCTTACACCCCAATCAGCCCCAGCATTTT.

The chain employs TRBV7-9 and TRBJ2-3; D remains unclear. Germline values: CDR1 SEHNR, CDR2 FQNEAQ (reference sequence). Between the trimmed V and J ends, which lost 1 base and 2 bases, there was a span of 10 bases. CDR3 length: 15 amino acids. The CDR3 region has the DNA TGTGCCAGCAGCTTAGAGGGCAGCCACACAGATACGCAGTATTTT. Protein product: CASSLEGSHTDTQYF.

Here the CDR3 reads CASSRAASRADTQYF. The DNA of the CDR3 is TGTGCCAGTAGTCGGGCGGCAAGCCGCGCAGATACGCAGTATTTT. The rearrangement uses TRBV19 and TRBJ2-3; D is uncertain. The V end lost 5 bases, the J end lost 4 bases, and 16 bases lay between the germline ends. Germline V gene data show CDR1 as LNHDA and CDR2 as SQIVND (reference sequence). This CDR3 has 15 amino acids. Looking up the rest from reference TRBV19 and TRBJ2-3 gives the full variable domain: DGGITQSPKYLFRKEGQNVTLSCEQNLNHDAMYWYRQDPGQGLRLIYYSQIVNDFQKGDIAEGYSVSREKKESFPLTVTSAQKNPTAFYLCASSRAASRADTQYFGPGTRLTVL.

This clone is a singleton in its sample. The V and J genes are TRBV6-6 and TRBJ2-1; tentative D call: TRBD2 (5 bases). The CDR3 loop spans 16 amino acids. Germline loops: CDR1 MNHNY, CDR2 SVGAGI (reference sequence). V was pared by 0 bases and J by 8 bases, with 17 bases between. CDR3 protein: CASSYSGRSGSDEQFF. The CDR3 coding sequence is TGTGCCAGCAGTTACTCAGGACGCTCGGGGTCGGATGAGCAGTTCTTC.

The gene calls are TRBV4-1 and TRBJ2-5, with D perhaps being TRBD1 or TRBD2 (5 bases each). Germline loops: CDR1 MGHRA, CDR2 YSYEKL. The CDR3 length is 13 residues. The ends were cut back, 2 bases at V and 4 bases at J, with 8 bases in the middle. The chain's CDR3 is CASSQWGRETQYF. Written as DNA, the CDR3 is TGCGCCAGCAGCCAATGGGGACGAGAGACCCAGTACTTC.

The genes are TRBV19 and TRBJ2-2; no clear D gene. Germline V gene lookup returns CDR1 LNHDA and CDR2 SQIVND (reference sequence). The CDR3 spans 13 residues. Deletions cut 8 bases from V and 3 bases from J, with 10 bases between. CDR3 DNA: TGTGCCAGTGAAGACATCTACACCGGGGAGCTGTTTTTT. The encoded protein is CASEDIYTGELFF.

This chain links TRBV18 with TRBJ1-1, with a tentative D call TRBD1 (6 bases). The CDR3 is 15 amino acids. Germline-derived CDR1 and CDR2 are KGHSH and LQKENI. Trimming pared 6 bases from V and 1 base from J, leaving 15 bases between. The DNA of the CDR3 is TGTGCCAGCTCCACAGGGCTCCCGGGGAACACTGAAGCTTTCTTT. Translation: CASSTGLPGNTEAFF.

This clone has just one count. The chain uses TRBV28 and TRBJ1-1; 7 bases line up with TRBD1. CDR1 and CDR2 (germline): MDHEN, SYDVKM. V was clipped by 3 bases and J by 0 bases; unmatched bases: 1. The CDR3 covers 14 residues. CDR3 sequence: CASSLTGLNTEAFF. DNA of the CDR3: TGTGCCAGCAGTTTGACAGGGCTGAACACTGAAGCTTTCTTT.

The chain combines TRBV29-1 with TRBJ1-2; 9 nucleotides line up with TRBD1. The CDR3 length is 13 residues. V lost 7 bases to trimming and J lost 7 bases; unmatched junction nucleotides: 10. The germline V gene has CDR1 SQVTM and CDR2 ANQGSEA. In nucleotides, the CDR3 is TGCAGCGCCCGGGACAGGGTCGACTTTGGCTACACCTTC. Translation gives CSARDRVDFGYTF.

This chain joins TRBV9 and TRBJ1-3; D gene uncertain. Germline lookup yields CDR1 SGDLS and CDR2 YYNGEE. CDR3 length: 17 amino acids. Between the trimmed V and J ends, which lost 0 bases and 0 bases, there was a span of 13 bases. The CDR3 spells CASSVDAGGYSGNTIYF. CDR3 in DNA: TGTGCCAGCAGCGTAGACGCAGGTGGATACTCTGGAAACACCATATATTTT.

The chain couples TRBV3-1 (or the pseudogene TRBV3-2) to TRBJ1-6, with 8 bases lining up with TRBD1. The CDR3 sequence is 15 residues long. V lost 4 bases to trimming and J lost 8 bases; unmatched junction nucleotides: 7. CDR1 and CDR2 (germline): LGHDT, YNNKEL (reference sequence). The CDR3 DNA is TGTGCCAGCAGCCTCCGGACAGGGCTGGATTCACCCCTCCACTTT. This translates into CASSLRTGLDSPLHF.

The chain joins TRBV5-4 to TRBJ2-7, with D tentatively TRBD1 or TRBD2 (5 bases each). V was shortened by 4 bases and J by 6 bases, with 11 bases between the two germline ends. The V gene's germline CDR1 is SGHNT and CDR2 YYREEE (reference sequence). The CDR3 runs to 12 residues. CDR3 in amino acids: CASSQGVGEQYF. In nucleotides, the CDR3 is TGTGCCAGCAGCCAGGGAGTTGGCGAGCAGTACTTC. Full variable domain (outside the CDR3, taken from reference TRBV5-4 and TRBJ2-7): ETGVTQSPTHLIKTRGQQVTLRCSSQSGHNTVSWYQQALGQGPQFIFQYYREEENGRGNFPPRFSGLQFPNYSSELNVNALELDDSALYLCASSQGVGEQYFGPGTRLTVT.

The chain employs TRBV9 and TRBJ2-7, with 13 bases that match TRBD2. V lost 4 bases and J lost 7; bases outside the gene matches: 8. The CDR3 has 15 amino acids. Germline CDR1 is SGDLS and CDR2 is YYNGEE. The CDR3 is CASSPRTSGSKEQYF. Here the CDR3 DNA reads TGTGCCAGCAGCCCCCGGACTAGCGGGAGTAAAGAGCAGTACTTC.